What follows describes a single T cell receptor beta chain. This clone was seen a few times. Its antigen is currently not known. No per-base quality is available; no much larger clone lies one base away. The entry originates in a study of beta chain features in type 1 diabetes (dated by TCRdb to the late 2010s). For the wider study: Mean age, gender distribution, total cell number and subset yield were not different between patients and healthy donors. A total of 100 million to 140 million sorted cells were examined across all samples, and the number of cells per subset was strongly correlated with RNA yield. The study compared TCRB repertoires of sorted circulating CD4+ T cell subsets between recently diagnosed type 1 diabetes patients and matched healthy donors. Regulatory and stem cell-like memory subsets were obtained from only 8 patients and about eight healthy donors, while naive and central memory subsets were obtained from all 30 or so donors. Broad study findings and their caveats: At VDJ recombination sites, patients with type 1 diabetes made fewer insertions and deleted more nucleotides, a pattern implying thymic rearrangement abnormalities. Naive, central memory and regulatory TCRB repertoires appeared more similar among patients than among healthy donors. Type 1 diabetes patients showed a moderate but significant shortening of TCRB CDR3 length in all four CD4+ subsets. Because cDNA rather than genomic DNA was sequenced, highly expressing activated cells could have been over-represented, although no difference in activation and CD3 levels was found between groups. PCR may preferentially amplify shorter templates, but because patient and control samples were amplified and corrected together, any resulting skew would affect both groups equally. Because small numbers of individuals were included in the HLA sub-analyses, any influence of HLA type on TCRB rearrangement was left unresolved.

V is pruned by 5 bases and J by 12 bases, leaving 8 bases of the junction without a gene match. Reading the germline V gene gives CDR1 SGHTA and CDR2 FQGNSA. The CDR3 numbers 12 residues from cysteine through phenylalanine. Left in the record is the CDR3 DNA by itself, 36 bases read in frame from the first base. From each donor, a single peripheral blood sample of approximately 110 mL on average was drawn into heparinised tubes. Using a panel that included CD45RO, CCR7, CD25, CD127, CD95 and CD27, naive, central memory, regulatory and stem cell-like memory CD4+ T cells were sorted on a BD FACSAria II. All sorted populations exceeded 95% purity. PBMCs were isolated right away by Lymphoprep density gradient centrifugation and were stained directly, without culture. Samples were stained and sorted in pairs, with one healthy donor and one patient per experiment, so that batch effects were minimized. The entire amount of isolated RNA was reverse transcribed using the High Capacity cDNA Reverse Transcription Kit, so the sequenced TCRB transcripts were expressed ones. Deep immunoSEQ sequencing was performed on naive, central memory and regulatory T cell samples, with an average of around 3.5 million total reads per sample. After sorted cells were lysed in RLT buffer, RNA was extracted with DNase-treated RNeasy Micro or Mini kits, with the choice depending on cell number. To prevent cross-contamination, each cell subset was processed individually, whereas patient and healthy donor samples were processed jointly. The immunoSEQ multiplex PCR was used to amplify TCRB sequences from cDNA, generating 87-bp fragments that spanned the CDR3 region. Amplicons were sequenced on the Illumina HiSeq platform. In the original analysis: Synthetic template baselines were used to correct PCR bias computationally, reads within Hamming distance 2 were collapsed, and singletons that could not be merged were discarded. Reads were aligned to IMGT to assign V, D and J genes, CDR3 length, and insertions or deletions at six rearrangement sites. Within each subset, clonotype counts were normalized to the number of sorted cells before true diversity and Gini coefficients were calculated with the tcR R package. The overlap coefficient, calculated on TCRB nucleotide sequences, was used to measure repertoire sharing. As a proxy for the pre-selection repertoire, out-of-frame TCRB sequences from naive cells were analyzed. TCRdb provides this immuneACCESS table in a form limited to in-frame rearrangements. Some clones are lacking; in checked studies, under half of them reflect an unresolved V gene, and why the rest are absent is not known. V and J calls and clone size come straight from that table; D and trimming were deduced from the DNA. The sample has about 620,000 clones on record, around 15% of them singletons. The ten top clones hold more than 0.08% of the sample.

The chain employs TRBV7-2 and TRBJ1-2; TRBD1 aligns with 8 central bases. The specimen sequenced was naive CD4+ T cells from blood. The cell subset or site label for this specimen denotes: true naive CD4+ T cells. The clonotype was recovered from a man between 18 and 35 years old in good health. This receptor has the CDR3 CASSLTWTGNTF. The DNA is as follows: TGTGCCAGCAGCCTCACGTGGACAGGGAACACCTTC.